The next 27 T cell receptor beta chains were all read from a single sample in a study of spatial heterogeneity in lung cancer. Time point noted: sample taken at primary tumor resection. Each CDR3 protein is one row after TCRdb ran MiXCR on the 5' RACE reads. The data hold just under 95,000 distinct CDR3 sequences, with over 9.5% observed a single time. Sequencing was performed on PBMCs, taken at surgery. The receptor set was obtained from a male donor with early-stage non-small cell lung cancer.

This clonotype was seen repeatedly, ten times or more. V and J are TRBV4-2 and TRBJ2-5; D is perhaps TRBD2 (6 bases). The CDR3 spans 14 residues. Trimming removed 3 bases from V and 1 base from J, with 9 bases in between. Germline loops: CDR1 LGHNA, CDR2 YNFKEQ. As DNA, the CDR3 is TGTGCCAGCAGCCAGGGGACTCGCCAAGAGACCCAGTACTTC. This codes for CASSQGTRQETQYF.

CDR3 DNA: TGTGCCACCAGTGACCTAGCGGGAGGGCCGACAGATACGCAGTATTTT. As protein: CATSDLAGGPTDTQYF. V gene TRBV24-1 combines with J gene TRBJ2-3, with 12 bases aligning to TRBD2. This CDR3 has 16 residues. Losses at the gene ends were 4 bases for V and 3 bases for J; bases not matched to a gene: 4. CDR1 and CDR2 (germline): KGHDR, SFDVKD.

This clonotype was recorded a few times. This rearrangement joins TRBV20-1 to TRBJ2-7; weak D call: TRBD1 (6 bases). This CDR3 comprises 14 residues. Germline V gene sequence: CDR1 DFQATT, CDR2 SNEGSKA (reference sequence). Trimming cost V 6 bases and J 4 bases, with 19 bases left between them. This CDR3 is CSAPRGSERYEQYF. In DNA, the CDR3 is TGCAGTGCGCCTAGGGGGTCCGAAAGGTACGAGCAGTACTTC.

This clonotype was observed a few times. V and J are TRBV7-2 and TRBJ1-1; D is unresolved. The V gene lost 1 base and the J gene lost 1 base, with 4 bases spanning the gap. Per the germline V gene, CDR1 is SGHTA and CDR2 is FQGNSA. This CDR3 is 13 amino acids long. The CDR3 reads CASSLDPNTEAFF. DNA of the CDR3: TGTGCCAGCAGCTTAGATCCGAACACTGAAGCTTTCTTT.

V gene TRBV7-3 combines with J gene TRBJ2-3, with 8 bases lining up with TRBD2. The CDR3 is 16 amino acids. The V and J ends lost 2 bases and 5 bases, in that order; junction bases with no gene match: 9. Per the germline V gene, CDR1 is SGHTA and CDR2 is FQGTGA. The CDR3 region has the DNA TGTGCCAGCAGCTTAGGATACGGGAGGGCCGGAGATACGCAGTATTTT. Translation: CASSLGYGRAGDTQYF.

This clonotype has just a few counts. This rearrangement joins TRBV7-2 to TRBJ2-6, with a weak D call TRBD1 (6 bases). Trimming removed 4 bases at V and 2 bases at J, with 9 bases between. CDR1 is SGHTA and CDR2 is FQGNSA in the germline V gene. The CDR3 consists of 15 residues. CDR3: CASSSRGPGANVLTF. The CDR3 DNA reads as TGTGCCAGCAGCTCCAGGGGACCTGGGGCCAACGTCCTGACTTTC. Based on the CDR3 plus reference TRBV7-2 and TRBJ2-6, the full variable domain is GAGVSQSPSNKVTEKGKDVELRCDPISGHTALYWYRQSLGQGLEFLIYFQGNSAPDKSGLPSDRFSAERTGGSVSTLTIQRTQQEDSAVYLCASSSRGPGANVLTFGAGSRLTVL.

The genes are TRBV3-1 and TRBJ1-3, with D unresolved. The CDR3 sequence is 15 residues long. Trimming stripped 5 bases from V and 0 bases from J, with 11 bases between. Germline V gives CDR1 LGHDT, CDR2 YNNKEL (reference sequence). CDR3 in amino acids: CASSATSSSGNTIYF. The DNA for the CDR3 is TGTGCCAGCAGCGCAACTTCGAGCTCTGGAAACACCATATATTTT. The complete variable domain, with remaining parts taken from reference TRBV3-1 and TRBJ1-3, reads DTAVSQTPKYLVTQMGNDKSIKCEQNLGHDTMYWYKQDSKKFLKIMFSYNNKELIINETVPNRFSPKSPDKAHLNLHINSLELGDSAVYFCASSATSSSGNTIYFGEGSWLTVV.

The chain combines TRBV20-1 with TRBJ2-3, with 9 bases matching TRBD2. The length of the CDR3 is 15 residues. CDR1 DFQATT and CDR2 SNEGSKA come from the germline V gene (reference sequence). V lost 3 bases, J lost 6 bases, and 10 bases stayed unmatched. DNA for the CDR3: TGCAGTGCTAGTCGGGCTAGCGGGGCTCAGGATACGCAGTATTTT. Translating it yields CSASRASGAQDTQYF.

This clonotype was observed a handful of times. The chain's CDR3 is CSVTRRNTEAFF. Here the CDR3 DNA reads TGCAGCGTAACACGTCGGAACACTGAAGCTTTCTTT. The chain links TRBV29-1 to TRBJ1-1; no clear D gene. V lost 6 bases to trimming and J lost 1 base, with 9 bases between them. Germline V gene lookup returns CDR1 SQVTM and CDR2 ANQGSEA. CDR3 length: 12 amino acids.

This clonotype was recorded at least ten times. The chain recombines TRBV20-1 with TRBJ2-2; 9 nucleotides align to TRBD1. The trim removed 1 base at V and 2 bases at J, leaving 8 bases unmatched. CDR1 and CDR2 from the germline V gene are DFQATT and SNEGSKA (reference sequence). The CDR3 loop spans 17 amino acids. The chain's CDR3 is CSARGTGAVKNTGELFF. The CDR3 coding sequence is TGCAGTGCTAGAGGGACAGGGGCGGTCAAAAACACCGGGGAGCTGTTTTTT.

This clonotype was counted only a few times. The V gene is TRBV6-2 or TRBV6-3, the J gene TRBJ2-1; D is undetermined. The CDR3 extends over 15 amino acids. V lost 2 bases and J lost 2, with 10 bases in between. Germline V gene sequence: CDR1 MNHEY, CDR2 SVGEGT. CDR3 in DNA: TGTGCCAGCAGTTACGAGCAGCGTGCCTACAATGAGCAGTTCTTC. Protein product: CASSYEQRAYNEQFF.

In its sample, this clonotype was seen many times. The V and J genes are TRBV23-1 and TRBJ1-3, with D perhaps TRBD1 (6 bases). TRBV23-1 is assigned to the ORF class and has an uncertain function. V shed 8 bases and J shed 8 bases, with 16 bases lying between them. This CDR3 has 13 amino acids. CDR3 in amino acids: CASPQGPAYTIYF. CDR3 in DNA: TGCGCCAGCCCACAGGGTCCAGCGTACACCATATATTTT.

This clonotype turned up a few times. J is TRBJ2-3 and V is TRBV4-3; D uncertain. Trimming removed 0 bases from V and 5 bases from J, with 0 bases in between. Germline CDR1 LGHNA, CDR2 YSLEER. The CDR3 consists of 11 residues. In DNA, the CDR3 is TGCGCCAGCAGCCAAGAAGATACGCAGTATTTT. It is translated as CASSQEDTQYF.

This clonotype occurred a few times. This chain connects TRBV7-2 to TRBJ2-6; 7 bases agree with TRBD1. This CDR3 comprises 17 residues. V gave up 6 bases and J gave up 0 bases; unmatched junction bases: 8. Per germline, CDR1 SGHTA and CDR2 FQGNSA. The CDR3, as DNA: TGTGCCAGCAGTTATGCGACAGGGATCTCTGGGGCCAACGTCCTGACTTTC. Translated: CASSYATGISGANVLTF.

The rearrangement links TRBV12-3 or TRBV12-4 to TRBJ2-1; D is unclear. The V gene lost 7 bases and the J gene lost 3 bases, with 4 bases spanning the gap. The length of the CDR3 is 11 residues. The CDR3 here is CASTIYNEQFF. The CDR3, as DNA: TGTGCCAGCACCATCTACAATGAGCAGTTCTTC.

This clonotype was counted at least ten times. The rearrangement joins TRBV3-1 to TRBJ1-2; D unresolved. Trimming shortened V by 0 bases and J by 4 bases, and 12 bases separated the two germline ends. The CDR3 totals 15 residues. Germline-derived CDR1 and CDR2 are LGHDT and YNNKEL (reference sequence). CDR3 in amino acids: CASSQDGQTFYGYTF. The CDR3, as DNA: TGTGCCAGCAGCCAAGATGGTCAGACCTTCTATGGCTACACCTTC.

This clonotype was seen only a few times. The rearrangement joins TRBV6-5 to TRBJ2-3; D tentatively fits TRBD1 or TRBD2 (5 bases each). The CDR3 is 14 residues long. CDR1 is MNHEY, CDR2 SVGAGI, per germline. The V gene lost 2 bases and the J gene lost 0 bases, with 6 bases spanning the gap. CDR3 amino acids: CASSYRDSTDTQYF. The CDR3 region has the DNA TGTGCCAGCAGTTACCGGGACAGCACAGATACGCAGTATTTT.

The V gene is TRBV7-8, the J gene TRBJ2-5; 9 nucleotides agree with TRBD2. The trim removed 5 bases at V and 9 bases at J, leaving 13 bases unmatched. From germline, CDR1 is SGHVS and CDR2 FQNEAQ. CDR3 size: 15 residues. CDR3 coding DNA: TGTGCCAGCAGCCCGTTAGCGGGGGCAACTTTTGCCCAGTACTTC. This sequence encodes CASSPLAGATFAQYF.

This clonotype has a handful of counts. The chain links TRBV9 to TRBJ2-1; D is possibly TRBD2 (6 bases). Germline V gene sequence: CDR1 SGDLS, CDR2 YYNGEE. CDR3 length: 15 residues. Trimming stripped 2 bases from V and 4 bases from J, with 13 bases between. The CDR3 spells CASSVGRGSYNEQFF. CDR3 bases: TGTGCCAGCAGCGTGGGACGGGGGTCATACAATGAGCAGTTCTTC.

In regard to this clonotype: An end of the junction differs from the germline gene, which may be a read error. The gene calls are TRBV12-3 or TRBV12-4 and TRBJ2-1; D might be TRBD2 (6 bases). CDR3 length equals 13 residues. CDR3 region: CASSPSGSGAGLF. The CDR3, as DNA: TGTGCCAGCAGTCCGTCAGGTTCTGGAGCGGGTCTCTTC.

This clonotype was observed at least ten times. V is TRBV5-1 and J is TRBJ1-4, with a weak D call TRBD1 (6 bases). Trimming left V 1 base short and J 6 bases short, with 16 bases between. The CDR3 length is 16 residues. Germline-derived CDR1 and CDR2 are SGHRS and YFSETQ. CDR3 loop: CASSLRRTEKDEKLFF. The CDR3, as DNA: TGCGCCAGCAGCTTGCGGAGGACAGAGAAAGATGAAAAACTGTTTTTT.

The chain has TRBV6-2 or TRBV6-3 and TRBJ1-2, with D hard to call. The V end was cut by 8 bases, the J end by 8 bases, with 24 bases between. This CDR3 contains 15 residues. The V gene's germline CDR1 is MNHEY and CDR2 SVGEGT. CDR3 sequence (DNA): TGTGCCAGCGCTTCAGTCGCCGGAGGTAGGGAAGGCTACACCTTC. Its protein is CASASVAGGREGYTF.

The rearrangement uses TRBV7-3 and TRBJ1-1, with 11 bases identical to TRBD1. This CDR3 has 20 amino acids. Looked up from germline, CDR1 is SGHTA and CDR2 is FQGTGA. Germline trimming cut 1 base from V and 1 base from J; bases unmatched to any gene: 14. DNA of the CDR3: TGTGCCAGCAGCTTAATCGGACAGGGGGCGGCCCCAGGTCGGAACACTGAAGCTTTCTTT. Amino acid sequence: CASSLIGQGAAPGRNTEAFF.

This clonotype was observed many times. This sequence joins TRBV7-2 and TRBJ1-2, with TRBD1 as a possible D gene (5 bases). Germline loops: CDR1 SGHTA, CDR2 FQGNSA. V was clipped by 11 bases and J by 4 bases, with 23 bases between them. This CDR3 region has 15 residues. CDR3 amino acids: CAGREGADRGYGYTF. DNA for the CDR3: TGTGCCGGCCGGGAAGGGGCCGACCGAGGCTATGGCTACACCTTC.

The CDR3 DNA reads TGTGCCAGCAGCTTATTAATCCCACTAGCGGGAGGTCGGGATACGCAGTATTTT. Residues: CASSLLIPLAGGRDTQYF. J is TRBJ2-3 and V is TRBV7-2, with TRBD2 identical over 12 bases. In germline, CDR1 is SGHTA, CDR2 FQGNSA. Losses at the gene ends were 2 bases for V and 6 bases for J; bases not matched to a gene: 12. The CDR3 totals 18 residues.

This clonotype was picked up many times. The chain joins TRBV29-1 to TRBJ2-5; 10 nucleotides agree with TRBD2. Germline V gene data show CDR1 as SQVTM and CDR2 as ANQGSEA. V lost 6 bases and J lost 3; bases outside the gene matches: 1. The CDR3 consists of 12 residues. Here the CDR3 DNA reads TGCAGCGTGGGGACTAGCGAAGAGACCCAGTACTTC. Translating gives CSVGTSEETQYF.

This clonotype has ten or more counts. This chain joins TRBV18 and TRBJ1-1; D is unresolved. This CDR3 has 15 amino acids. Germline assignment: CDR1 KGHSH and CDR2 LQKENI. V lost 5 bases and J lost 2, with 15 bases in between. The CDR3: CASSSAPAVNTEAFF. The CDR3 DNA is TGTGCCAGCTCATCGGCGCCAGCGGTAAACACTGAAGCTTTCTTT. The whole variable domain, filled in from reference TRBV18 and TRBJ1-1, reads NAGVMQNPRHLVRRRGQEARLRCSPMKGHSHVYWYRQLPEEGLKFMVYLQKENIIDESGMPKERFSAEFPKEGPSILRIQQVVRGDSAAYFCASSSAPAVNTEAFFGQGTRLTVV.